This TCR beta chain comes out of a study of identical twins. TCRdb reprocessed the 5' RACE reads via MiXCR and lists one record per CDR3 protein. The sample records around 450,000 distinct CDR3 sequences, approximately 15% being singletons. V dropped 5 bases and J dropped 5 bases, with 8 bases sitting between them. This CDR3 has 13 amino acids. Looked up from germline, CDR1 is KGHDR and CDR2 is SFDVKD. This clonotype was detected a few times. These data are also associated with another study on yellow fever vaccine responses in identical twins.

The V gene is TRBV24-1, the J gene TRBJ2-2; D unresolved. This TCR was sampled from a woman under 30 in good health. Sequenced input: CD4+ T cells sorted from blood. As DNA, the CDR3 is TGTGCCACCAGTGGGGCAATTACCGGGGAGCTGTTTTTT. Encoded protein: CATSGAITGELFF.